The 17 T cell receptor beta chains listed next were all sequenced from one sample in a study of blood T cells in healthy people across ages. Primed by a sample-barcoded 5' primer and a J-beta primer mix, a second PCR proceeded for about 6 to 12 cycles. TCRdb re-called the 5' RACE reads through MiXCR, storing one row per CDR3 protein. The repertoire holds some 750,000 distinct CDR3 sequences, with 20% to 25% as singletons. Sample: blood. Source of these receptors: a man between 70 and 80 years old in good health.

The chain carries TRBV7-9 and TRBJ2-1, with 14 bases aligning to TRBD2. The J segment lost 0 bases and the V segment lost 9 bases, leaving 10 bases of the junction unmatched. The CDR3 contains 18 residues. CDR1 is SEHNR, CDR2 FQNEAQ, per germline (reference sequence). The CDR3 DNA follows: TGTGCCAGTACCACGGGACTAGCGGGAGCCACCTCCTACAATGAGCAGTTCTTC. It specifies CASTTGLAGATSYNEQFF.

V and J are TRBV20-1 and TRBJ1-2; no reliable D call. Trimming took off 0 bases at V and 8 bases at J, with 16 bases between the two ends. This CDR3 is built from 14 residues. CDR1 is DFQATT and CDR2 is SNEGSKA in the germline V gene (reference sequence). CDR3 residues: CSARDPAAPVGYTF. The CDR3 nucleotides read TGCAGTGCTAGAGATCCCGCGGCCCCGGTGGGCTACACCTTC.

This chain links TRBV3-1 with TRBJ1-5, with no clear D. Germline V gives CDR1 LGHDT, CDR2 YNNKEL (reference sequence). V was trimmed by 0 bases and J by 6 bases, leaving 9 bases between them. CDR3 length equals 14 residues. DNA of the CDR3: TGTGCCAGCAGCCAAGATGGGTCCGGTCAGCCCCAGCATTTT. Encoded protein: CASSQDGSGQPQHF.

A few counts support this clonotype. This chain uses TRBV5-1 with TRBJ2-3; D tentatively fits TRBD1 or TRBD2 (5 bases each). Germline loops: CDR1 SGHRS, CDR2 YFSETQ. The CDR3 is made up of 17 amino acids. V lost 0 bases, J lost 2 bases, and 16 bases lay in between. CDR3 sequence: CASSLGDDARHTDTQYF. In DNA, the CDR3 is TGCGCCAGCAGCTTGGGGGACGACGCTCGCCACACAGATACGCAGTATTTT.

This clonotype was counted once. In DNA, the CDR3 is TGCAGCGTTGATAGGGACAGAGCCCACGGCTACACCTTC. Translation gives CSVDRDRAHGYTF. This chain uses TRBV29-1 with TRBJ1-2; 7 bases match TRBD1. CDR3 length equals 13 residues. Germline V gene data show CDR1 as SQVTM and CDR2 as ANQGSEA. With 3 bases clipped from V and 8 bases from J, the junction kept 9 bases outside the gene matches.

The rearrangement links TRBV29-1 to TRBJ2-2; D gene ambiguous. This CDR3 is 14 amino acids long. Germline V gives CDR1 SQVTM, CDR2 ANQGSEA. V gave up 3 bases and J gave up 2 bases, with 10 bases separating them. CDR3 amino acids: CSVDWAGNTGELFF. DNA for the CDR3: TGCAGCGTTGACTGGGCTGGAAACACCGGGGAGCTGTTTTTT.

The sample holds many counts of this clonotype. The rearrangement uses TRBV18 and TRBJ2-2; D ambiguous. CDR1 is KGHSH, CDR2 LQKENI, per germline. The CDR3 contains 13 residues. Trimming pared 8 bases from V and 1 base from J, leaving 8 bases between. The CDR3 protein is CASSPRNTGELFF. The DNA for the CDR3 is TGTGCCAGCAGTCCTCGGAACACCGGGGAGCTGTTTTTT.

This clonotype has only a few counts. In DNA, the CDR3 is TGTGCCAGCAGCCAACAGGAAGTTAGCGCCATATATTTT. Its protein product is CASSQQEVSAIYF. The chain recombines TRBV3-1 with TRBJ1-3; no reliable D call. Between the trimmed V and J ends, which lost 2 bases and 11 bases, there was a span of 13 bases. The CDR3 runs to 13 residues. CDR1 is LGHDT, CDR2 YNNKEL, per germline (reference sequence).

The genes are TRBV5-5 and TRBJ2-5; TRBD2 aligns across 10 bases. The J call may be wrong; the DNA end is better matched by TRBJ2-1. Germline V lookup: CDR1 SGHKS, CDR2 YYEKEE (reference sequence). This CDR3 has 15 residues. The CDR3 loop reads CASSLMVAGGHEQFF. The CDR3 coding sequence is TGTGCCAGCAGCTTGATGGTAGCGGGGGGCCATGAGCAGTTCTTC.

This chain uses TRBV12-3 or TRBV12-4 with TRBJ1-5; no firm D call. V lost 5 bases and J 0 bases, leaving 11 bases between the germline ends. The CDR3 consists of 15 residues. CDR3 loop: CASSRTRNSNQPQHF. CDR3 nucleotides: TGTGCCAGCAGTAGAACAAGAAATAGCAATCAGCCCCAGCATTTT.

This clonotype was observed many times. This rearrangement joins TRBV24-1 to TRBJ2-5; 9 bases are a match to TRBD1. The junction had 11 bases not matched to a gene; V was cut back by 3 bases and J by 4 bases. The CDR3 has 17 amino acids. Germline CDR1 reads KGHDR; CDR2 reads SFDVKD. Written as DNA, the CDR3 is TGTGCCACCAGTGATCCAGCCGCGGGACAGGGAGGAGAGACCCAGTACTTC. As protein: CATSDPAAGQGGETQYF.

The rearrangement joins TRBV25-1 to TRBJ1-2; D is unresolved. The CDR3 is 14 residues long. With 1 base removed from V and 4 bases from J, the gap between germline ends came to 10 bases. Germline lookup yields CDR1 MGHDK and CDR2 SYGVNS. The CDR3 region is CASSESEAPYGYTF. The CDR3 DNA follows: TGTGCCAGCAGTGAATCTGAGGCACCCTATGGCTACACCTTC.

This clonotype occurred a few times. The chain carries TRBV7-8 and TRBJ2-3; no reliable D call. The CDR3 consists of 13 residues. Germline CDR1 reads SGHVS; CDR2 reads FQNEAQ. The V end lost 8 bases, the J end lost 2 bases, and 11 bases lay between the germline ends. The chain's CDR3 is CASVPFSTDTQYF. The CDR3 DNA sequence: TGTGCCAGCGTCCCATTCTCCACAGATACGCAGTATTTT.

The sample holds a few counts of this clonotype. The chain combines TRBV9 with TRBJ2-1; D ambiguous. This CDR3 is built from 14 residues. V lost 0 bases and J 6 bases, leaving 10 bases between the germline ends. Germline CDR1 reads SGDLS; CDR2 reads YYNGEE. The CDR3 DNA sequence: TGTGCCAGCAGCGTAGTGGGCGCAGGCAATGAGCAGTTCTTC. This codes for CASSVVGAGNEQFF.

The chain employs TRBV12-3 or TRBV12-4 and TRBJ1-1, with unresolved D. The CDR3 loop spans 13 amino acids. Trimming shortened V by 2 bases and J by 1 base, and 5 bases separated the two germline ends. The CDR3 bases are TGTGCCAGCAGTTTATTCGAGAACACTGAAGCTTTCTTT. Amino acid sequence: CASSLFENTEAFF.

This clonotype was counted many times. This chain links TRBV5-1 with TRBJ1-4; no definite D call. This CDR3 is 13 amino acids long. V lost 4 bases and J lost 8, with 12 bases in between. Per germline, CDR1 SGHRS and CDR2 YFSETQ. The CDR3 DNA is TGCGCCAGCAGCGTCGGCACTGGGGAAAAACTGTTTTTT. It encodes CASSVGTGEKLFF. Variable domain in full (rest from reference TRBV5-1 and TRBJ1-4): KAGVTQTPRYLIKTRGQQVTLSCSPISGHRSVSWYQQTPGQGLQFLFEYFSETQRNKGNFPGRFSGRQFSNSRSEMNVSTLELGDSALYLCASSVGTGEKLFFGSGTQLSVL.

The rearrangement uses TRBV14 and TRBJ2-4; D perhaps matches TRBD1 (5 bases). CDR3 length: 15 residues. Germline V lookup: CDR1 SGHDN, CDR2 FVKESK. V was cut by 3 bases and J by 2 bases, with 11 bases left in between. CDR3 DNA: TGTGCCAGCAGCCAGTATCAGGGTTCCAAAAACATTCAGTACTTC. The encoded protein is CASSQYQGSKNIQYF.